A selection of T cell receptor beta chains follows, all from one sample in a study of T cell responses to AZD1222 COVID-19 vaccine. Repertoires were generated with immunoSEQ multiplex PCR, while TCRdb's copy carries only in-frame clones and drops some. The data contain roughly 110,000 clones, roughly nine tenths of them singletons. Sequenced here: peripheral blood, sampled on day 0 of AZD1222 vaccination. These receptors were taken from an adult in good health. The CDR3 runs from the conserved cysteine through the conserved F or W. The D gene is left open where the match is weak. Rows may omit the clone size; those that give it use once, few, many or a size class.

size	D	V	J	DNA	CDR3
NA	TRBD1	TRBV29-1	TRBJ1-2	TGCAGCGTTGGGACAGGGGTTAACTATGGCTACACCTTC	CSVGTGVNYGYTF
NA	NA	TRBV7-8	TRBJ2-2	TGTGCCAGCAGCTTCCCCGGGTTGCGTGGAAACACCGGGGAGCTGTTTTTT	CASSFPGLRGNTGELFF
NA	NA	TRBV4-1	TRBJ1-4	TGCGCCAGCAGCCTTTTGGGCGGGGGGCCCAGTGCAACTAATGAAAAACTGTTTTTT	CASSLLGGGPSATNEKLFF
NA	NA	TRBV4-1	TRBJ1-1	TGCGCCAGCAGCCAAGATCACGCTCGGCAAAAGAACACTGAAGCTTTCTTT	CASSQDHARQKNTEAFF
NA	NA	TRBV12-3/TRBV12-4	TRBJ1-1	TGTGCCAGCAGAACTACAGGGTGGGCTGAAGCTTTCTTT	CASRTTGWAEAFF
NA	NA	TRBV27	TRBJ2-3	TGTGCCAGCAGACAGCTTGGCAGGACAGATACGCAGTATTTT	CASRQLGRTDTQYF
NA	NA	TRBV19	TRBJ1-4	TGTGCCAGTAGTATAGCCTTGGGTGAAAAACTGTTTTTT	CASSIALGEKLFF
NA	NA	TRBV28	TRBJ1-5	TGTGCCAGCAGTTATATAGGAGGCGGCAATCAGCCCCAGCATTTT	CASSYIGGGNQPQHF
few	NA	TRBV5-8	TRBJ2-2	TGTGCCAGCAGCCAGGCTACGCGTAACACCGGGGAGCTGTTTTTT	CASSQATRNTGELFF
NA	NA	TRBV15	TRBJ2-2	TGTGCCACCCAGACTGGGGCAGCGTCAACCGGGGAGCTGTTTTTT	CATQTGAASTGELFF
NA	TRBD2	TRBV6-2/TRBV6-3	TRBJ2-3	TGTGCCAGCAGTACCCCAGCGGGGTCCACAGATACGCAGTATTTT	CASSTPAGSTDTQYF
NA	NA	TRBV7-2	TRBJ2-3	TGTGCCAGCAGCCCGACACCGGGGGATACGCAGTATTTT	CASSPTPGDTQYF
NA	NA	TRBV9	TRBJ2-1	TGTGCCAGCAGCTTGAAGGGATTGAGGGTGCCTCGGGTCGAGCAGTTCTTC	CASSLKGLRVPRVEQFF
NA	NA	TRBV7-2	TRBJ1-1	TGTGCCAGCAGCTTAGGACAGGTCCATGAAGCTTTCTTT	CASSLGQVHEAFF
NA	NA	TRBV28	TRBJ2-7	TGTGCCAGCAGTATATCGGGACGGGGTGATGAGCAGTACTTC	CASSISGRGDEQYF
few	TRBD1	TRBV27	TRBJ1-5	TGTGCCAGCAGTACAGGGGTTCAGCCCCAGCATTTT	CASSTGVQPQHF
NA	NA	TRBV6-1	TRBJ2-7	TGTGCCAGCAGTGAATTTACCCACGAGCAGTACTTC	CASSEFTHEQYF
NA	TRBD1	TRBV29-1	TRBJ2-7	TGCAGCGGCCGGACAGGGATTTCCAGCGAGCAGTACTTC	CSGRTGISSEQYF
NA	NA	TRBV5-5	TRBJ2-3	TGTGCCAGCACCGTGGGAACAGATACGCAGTATTTT	CASTVGTDTQYF
NA	NA	TRBV7-3	TRBJ1-1	TGTGCCAGCAGCTTAACTTTAGGTAGCACTGAAGCTTTCTTT	CASSLTLGSTEAFF
NA	NA	TRBV4-3	TRBJ1-1	TGCGCCAGCAGCCTACTACAGGGTACCGGTGAAGCTTTCTTT	CASSLLQGTGEAFF
NA	NA	TRBV7-2	TRBJ1-3	TGTGCCAGCAGCTCACAGGGTCTATCGGCCGGAAACACCATATATTTT	CASSSQGLSAGNTIYF
NA	NA	TRBV6-5	TRBJ1-1	TGTGCCAGCACCGAACAAGGGAACACTGAAGCTTTCTTT	CASTEQGNTEAFF
NA	NA	TRBV7-2	TRBJ1-1	TGTGCCAGCAGCCCAGACAGGAGAATGAACACTGAAGCTTTCTTT	CASSPDRRMNTEAFF
NA	NA	TRBV7-2	TRBJ1-4	TGTGCCAGCAGCCGCCGGGCCGGGGATGAAAAACTGTTTTTT	CASSRRAGDEKLFF
NA	TRBD1	TRBV30	TRBJ1-5	TGTGCCTGGAGTGCCCCCCAGGGGGTGGTGAATTTT	CAWSAPQGVVNF
NA	NA	TRBV3-1/TRBV3-2	TRBJ1-2	TGTGCCAGCAGCCAAGAGGCGCAGGCCCTGGGCTATGGCTACACCTTC	CASSQEAQALGYGYTF
NA	TRBD2	TRBV11-3	TRBJ2-2	TGTGCCAGCAGCTCTAGCGGGGGGGCCAATACCGGGGAGCTGTTTTTT	CASSSSGGANTGELFF